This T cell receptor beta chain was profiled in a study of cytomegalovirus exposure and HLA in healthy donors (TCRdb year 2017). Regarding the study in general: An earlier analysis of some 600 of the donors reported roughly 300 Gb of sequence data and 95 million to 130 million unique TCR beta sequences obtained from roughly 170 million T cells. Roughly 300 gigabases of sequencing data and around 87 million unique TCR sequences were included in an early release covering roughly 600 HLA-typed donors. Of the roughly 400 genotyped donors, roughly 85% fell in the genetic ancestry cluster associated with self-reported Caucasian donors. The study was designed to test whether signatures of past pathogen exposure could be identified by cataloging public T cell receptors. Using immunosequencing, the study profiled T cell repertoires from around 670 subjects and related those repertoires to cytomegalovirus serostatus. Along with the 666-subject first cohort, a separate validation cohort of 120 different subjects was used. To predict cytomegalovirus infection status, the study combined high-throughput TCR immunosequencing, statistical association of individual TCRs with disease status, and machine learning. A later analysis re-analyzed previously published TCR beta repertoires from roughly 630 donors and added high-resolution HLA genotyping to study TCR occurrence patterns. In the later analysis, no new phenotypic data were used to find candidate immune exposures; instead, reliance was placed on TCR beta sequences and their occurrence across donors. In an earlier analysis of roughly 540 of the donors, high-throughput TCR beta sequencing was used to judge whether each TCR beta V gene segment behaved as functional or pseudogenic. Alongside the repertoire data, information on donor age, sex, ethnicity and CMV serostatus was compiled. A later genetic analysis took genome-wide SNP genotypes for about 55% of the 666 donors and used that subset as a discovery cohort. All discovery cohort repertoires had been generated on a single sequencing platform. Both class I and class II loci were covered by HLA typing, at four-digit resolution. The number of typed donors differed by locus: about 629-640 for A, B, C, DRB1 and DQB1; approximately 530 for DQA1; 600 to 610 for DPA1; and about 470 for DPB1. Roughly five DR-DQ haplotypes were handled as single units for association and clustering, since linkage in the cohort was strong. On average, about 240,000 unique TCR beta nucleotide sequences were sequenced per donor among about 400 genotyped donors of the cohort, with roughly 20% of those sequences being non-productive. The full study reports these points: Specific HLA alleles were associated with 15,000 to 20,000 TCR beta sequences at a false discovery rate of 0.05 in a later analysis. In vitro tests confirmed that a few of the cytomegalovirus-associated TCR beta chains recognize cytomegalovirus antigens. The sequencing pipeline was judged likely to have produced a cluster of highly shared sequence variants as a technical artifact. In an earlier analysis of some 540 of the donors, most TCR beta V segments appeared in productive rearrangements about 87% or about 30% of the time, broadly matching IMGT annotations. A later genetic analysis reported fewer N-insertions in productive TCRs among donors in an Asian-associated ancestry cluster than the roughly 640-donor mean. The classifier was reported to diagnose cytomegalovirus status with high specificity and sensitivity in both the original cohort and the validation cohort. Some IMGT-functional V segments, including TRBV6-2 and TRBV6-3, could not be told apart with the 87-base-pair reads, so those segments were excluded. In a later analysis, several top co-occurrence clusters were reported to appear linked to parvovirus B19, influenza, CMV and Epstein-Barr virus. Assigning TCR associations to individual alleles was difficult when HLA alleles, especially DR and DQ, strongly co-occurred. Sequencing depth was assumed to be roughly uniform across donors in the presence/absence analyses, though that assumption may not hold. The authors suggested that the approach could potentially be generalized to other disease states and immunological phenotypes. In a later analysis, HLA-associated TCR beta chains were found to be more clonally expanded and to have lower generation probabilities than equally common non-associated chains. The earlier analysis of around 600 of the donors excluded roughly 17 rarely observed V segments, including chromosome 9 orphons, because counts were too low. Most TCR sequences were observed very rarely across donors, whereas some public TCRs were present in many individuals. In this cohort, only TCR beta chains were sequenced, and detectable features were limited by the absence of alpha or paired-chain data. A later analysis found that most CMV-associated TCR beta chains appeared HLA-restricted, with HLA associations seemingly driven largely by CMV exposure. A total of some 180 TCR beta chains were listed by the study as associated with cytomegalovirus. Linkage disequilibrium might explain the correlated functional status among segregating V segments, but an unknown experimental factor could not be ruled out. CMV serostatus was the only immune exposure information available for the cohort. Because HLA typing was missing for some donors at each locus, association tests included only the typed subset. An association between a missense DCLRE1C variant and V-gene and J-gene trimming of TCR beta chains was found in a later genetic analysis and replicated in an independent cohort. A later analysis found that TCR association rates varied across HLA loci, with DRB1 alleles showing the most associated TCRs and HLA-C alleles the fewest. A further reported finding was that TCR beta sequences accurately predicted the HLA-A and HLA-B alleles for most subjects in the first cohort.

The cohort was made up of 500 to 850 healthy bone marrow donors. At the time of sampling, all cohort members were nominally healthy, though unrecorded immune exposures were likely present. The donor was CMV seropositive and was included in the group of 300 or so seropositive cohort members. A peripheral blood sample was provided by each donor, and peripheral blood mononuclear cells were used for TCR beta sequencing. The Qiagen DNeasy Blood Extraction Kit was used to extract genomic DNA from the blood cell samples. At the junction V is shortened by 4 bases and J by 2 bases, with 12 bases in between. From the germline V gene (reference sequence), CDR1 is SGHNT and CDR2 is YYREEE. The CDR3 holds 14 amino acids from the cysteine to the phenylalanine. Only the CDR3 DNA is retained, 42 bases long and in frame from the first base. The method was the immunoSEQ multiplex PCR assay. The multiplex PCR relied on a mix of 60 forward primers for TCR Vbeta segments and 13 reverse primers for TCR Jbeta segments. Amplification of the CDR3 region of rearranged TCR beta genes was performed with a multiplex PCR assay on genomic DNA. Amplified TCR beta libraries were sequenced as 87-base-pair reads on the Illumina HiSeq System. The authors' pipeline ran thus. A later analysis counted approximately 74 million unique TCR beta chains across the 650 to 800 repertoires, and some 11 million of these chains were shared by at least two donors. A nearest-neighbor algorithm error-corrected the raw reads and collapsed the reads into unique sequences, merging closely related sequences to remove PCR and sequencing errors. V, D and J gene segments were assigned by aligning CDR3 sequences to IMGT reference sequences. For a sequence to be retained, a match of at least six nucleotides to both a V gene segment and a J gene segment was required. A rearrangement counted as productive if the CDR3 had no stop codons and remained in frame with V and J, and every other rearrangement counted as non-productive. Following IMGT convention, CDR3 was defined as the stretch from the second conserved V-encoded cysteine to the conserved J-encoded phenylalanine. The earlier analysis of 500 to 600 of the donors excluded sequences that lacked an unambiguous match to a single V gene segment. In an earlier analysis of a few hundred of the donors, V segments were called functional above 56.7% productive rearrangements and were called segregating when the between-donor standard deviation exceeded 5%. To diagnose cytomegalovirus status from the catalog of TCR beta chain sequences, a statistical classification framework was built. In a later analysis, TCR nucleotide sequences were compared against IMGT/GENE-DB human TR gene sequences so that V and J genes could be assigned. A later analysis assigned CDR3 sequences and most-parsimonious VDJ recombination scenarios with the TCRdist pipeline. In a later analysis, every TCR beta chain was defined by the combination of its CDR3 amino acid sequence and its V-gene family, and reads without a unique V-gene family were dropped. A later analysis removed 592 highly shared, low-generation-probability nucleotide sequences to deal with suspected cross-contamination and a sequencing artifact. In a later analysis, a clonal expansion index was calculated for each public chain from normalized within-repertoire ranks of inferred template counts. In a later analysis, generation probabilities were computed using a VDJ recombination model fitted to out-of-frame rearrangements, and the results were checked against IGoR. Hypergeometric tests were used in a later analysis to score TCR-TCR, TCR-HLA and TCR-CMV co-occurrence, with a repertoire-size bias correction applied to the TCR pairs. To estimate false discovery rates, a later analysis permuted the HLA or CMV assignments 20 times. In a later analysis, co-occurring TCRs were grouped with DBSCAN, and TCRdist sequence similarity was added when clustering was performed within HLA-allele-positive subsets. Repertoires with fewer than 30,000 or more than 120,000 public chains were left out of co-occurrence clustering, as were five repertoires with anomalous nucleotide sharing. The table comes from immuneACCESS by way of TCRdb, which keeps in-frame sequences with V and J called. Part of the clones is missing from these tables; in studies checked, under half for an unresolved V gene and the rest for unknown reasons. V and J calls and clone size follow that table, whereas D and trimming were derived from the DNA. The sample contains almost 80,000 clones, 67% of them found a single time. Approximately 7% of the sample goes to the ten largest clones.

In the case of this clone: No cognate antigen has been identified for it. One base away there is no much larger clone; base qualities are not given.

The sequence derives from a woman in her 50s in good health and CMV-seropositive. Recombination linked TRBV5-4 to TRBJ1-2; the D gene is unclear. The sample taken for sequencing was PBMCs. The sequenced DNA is TGTGCCAGCAGCGGGCCGACAAACAACTATGGCTACACCTTC. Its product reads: CASSGPTNNYGYTF.